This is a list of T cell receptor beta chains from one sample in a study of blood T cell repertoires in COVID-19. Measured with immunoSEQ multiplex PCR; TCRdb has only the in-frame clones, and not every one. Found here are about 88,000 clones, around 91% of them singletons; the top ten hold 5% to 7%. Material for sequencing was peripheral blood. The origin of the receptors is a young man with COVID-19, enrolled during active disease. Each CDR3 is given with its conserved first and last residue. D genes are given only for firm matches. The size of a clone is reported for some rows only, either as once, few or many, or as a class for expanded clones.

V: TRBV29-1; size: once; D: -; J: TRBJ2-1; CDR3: CSVERPNLVPPYNEQFF; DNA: TGCAGCGTTGAAAGACCCAATCTAGTCCCGCCCTACAATGAGCAGTTCTTC
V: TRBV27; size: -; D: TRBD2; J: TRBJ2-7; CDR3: CASSPLPGGSTYEQYF; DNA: TGTGCCAGCAGTCCTCTCCCCGGGGGGTCCACCTACGAGCAGTACTTC
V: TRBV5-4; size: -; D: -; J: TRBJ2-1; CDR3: CASSLARDPGDEQFF; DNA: TGTGCCAGCAGCTTGGCCCGGGACCCGGGGGATGAGCAGTTCTTC
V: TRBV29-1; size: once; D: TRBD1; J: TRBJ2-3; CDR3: CSVRDRDTDTQYF; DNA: TGCAGCGTCCGGGACAGGGACACAGATACGCAGTATTTT
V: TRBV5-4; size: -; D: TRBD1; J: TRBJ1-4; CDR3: CASSLEQGSEKLLF; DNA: TGTGCCAGCAGCTTGGAACAGGGGAGTGAAAAACTGCTTTTT
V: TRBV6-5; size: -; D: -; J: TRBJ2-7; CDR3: CASSYSGVEQYF; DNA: TGTGCCAGCAGTTACTCCGGGGTCGAGCAGTACTTC
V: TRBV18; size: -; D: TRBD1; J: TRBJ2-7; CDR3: CASSPSGTGGIYEQYF; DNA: TGTGCCAGCTCACCTTCCGGGACAGGGGGAATCTACGAGCAGTACTTC
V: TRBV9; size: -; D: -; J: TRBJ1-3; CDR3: CASSHRQGSGNTIYF; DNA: TGTGCCAGCAGCCACCGGCAGGGGTCTGGAAACACCATATATTTT
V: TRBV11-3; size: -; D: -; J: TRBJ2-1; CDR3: CASSLNPTSYNEQFF; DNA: TGTGCCAGCAGCTTAAACCCAACAAGTTACAATGAGCAGTTCTTC
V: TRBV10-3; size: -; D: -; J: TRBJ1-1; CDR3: CAIKIDRTLNTEAFF; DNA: TGTGCCATCAAGATCGACAGGACACTGAACACTGAAGCTTTCTTT
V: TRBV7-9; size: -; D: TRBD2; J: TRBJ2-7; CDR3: CASSRTSGRTEQYF; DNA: TGTGCCAGCAGCCGGACTAGCGGGAGGACTGAGCAGTACTTC
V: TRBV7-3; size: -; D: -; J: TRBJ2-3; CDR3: CASSSTGYTDTQYF; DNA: TGTGCCAGCAGCTCTACAGGGTACACAGATACGCAGTATTTT
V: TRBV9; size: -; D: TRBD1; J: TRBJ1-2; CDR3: CASSVGSGQGRYGYTF; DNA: TGTGCCAGCAGCGTAGGATCGGGACAGGGTCGATATGGCTACACCTTC
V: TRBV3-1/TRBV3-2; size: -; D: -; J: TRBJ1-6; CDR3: CASSQGPRSSYNSPLHF; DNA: TGTGCCAGCAGCCAAGGCCCCCGCAGTTCGTATAATTCACCCCTCCACTTT